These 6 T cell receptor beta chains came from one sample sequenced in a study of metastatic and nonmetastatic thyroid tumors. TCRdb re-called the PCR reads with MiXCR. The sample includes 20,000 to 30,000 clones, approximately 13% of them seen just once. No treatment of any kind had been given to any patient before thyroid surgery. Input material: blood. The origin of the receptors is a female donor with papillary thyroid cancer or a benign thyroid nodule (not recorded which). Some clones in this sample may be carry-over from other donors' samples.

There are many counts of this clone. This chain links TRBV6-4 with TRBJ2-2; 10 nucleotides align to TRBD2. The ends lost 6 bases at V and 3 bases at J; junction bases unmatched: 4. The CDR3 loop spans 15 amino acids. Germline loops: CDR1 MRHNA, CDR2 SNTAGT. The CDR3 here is CASSAGTSDTGELFF. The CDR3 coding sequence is TGTGCCAGCAGCGCCGGGACTAGCGACACCGGGGAGCTGTTTTTT.

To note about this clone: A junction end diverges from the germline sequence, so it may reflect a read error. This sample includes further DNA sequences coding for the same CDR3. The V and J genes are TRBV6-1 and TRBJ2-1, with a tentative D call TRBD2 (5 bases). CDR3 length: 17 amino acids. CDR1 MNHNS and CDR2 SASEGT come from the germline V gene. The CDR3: CASSERERNRRYNEQFF. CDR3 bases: TGTGCCAGCAGTGAACGGGAACGTAATAGACGATACAACGAGCAGTTCTTC.

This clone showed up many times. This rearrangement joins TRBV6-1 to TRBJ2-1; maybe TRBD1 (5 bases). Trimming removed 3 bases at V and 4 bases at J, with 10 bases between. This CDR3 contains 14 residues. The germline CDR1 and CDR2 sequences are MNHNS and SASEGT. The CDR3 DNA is TGTGCCAGCAGTGACTACAGGAAATACAATGAGCAGTTCTTC. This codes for CASSDYRKYNEQFF.

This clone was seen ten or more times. The CDR3 here is CASSSGTGMYEQYF. The CDR3 coding sequence is TGTGCCAGTAGTTCCGGGACAGGGATGTACGAGCAGTACTTC. The chain employs TRBV19 and TRBJ2-7; 9 nucleotides match TRBD1. Losses at the gene ends were 5 bases for V and 4 bases for J; bases not matched to a gene: 6. CDR3 size: 14 residues. Germline CDR1 is LNHDA and CDR2 is SQIVND (reference sequence).

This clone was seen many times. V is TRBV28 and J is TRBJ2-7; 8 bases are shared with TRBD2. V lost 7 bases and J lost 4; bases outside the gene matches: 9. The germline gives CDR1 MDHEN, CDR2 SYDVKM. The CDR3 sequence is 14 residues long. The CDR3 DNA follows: TGTGCCAGCACTGCGGTGGAGCGGGAGTACGAGCAGTACTTC. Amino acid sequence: CASTAVEREYEQYF.

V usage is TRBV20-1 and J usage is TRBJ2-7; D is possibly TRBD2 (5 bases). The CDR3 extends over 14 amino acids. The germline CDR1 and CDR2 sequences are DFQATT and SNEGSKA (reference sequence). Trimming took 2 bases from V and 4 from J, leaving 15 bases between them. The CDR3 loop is CSARSPAGEYEQYF. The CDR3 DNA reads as TGCAGTGCTAGAAGCCCGGCGGGCGAGTACGAGCAGTACTTC.